One sample yielded the 26 T cell receptor beta chains listed below, sequenced in a study of T-cell memory formation after mild COVID-19. TCRdb recomputed calls from the 5' RACE reads with MiXCR, one row per CDR3 protein. The profile shows about 260,000 distinct CDR3 sequences, approximately 16% of them singletons. The specimen sequenced was PBMCs or a T cell subset sorted from them (not recorded which). All receptors derive from a man aged 18-30 years who had mild COVID-19 (a few samples of this study predate the infection). Cell type and time point are not known.

There are a few counts of this clonotype. The V gene is TRBV5-1, the J gene TRBJ2-4; 7 nucleotides line up with TRBD2. The germline CDR1 and CDR2 sequences are SGHRS and YFSETQ. The J segment lost 8 bases and the V segment lost 3 bases, leaving 11 bases of the junction unmatched. The CDR3 covers 15 residues. Here the CDR3 reads CASSSFDEGGHIQYF. Written as DNA, the CDR3 is TGCGCCAGCAGCTCCTTCGACGAGGGAGGGCACATTCAGTACTTC.

This clonotype was recorded a few times. The genes are TRBV7-2 and TRBJ1-1, with no clear D. The germline gives CDR1 SGHTA, CDR2 FQGNSA. The CDR3 totals 10 residues. Trimming stripped 1 base from V and 10 bases from J, with 4 bases between. The CDR3 protein is CASSLEVAFF. For the CDR3, the DNA is TGTGCCAGCAGCTTAGAGGTAGCTTTCTTT.

This clonotype has more than one count but fewer than ten. This chain links TRBV25-1 with TRBJ2-5; TRBD1 aligns across 7 bases. Germline V gene lookup returns CDR1 MGHDK and CDR2 SYGVNS. With V trimmed by 7 bases and J by 5 bases, 13 bases remained unmatched. CDR3 length: 15 residues. The CDR3 region is CASTDRVVAGETQYF. In nucleotides, the CDR3 is TGTGCCAGCACTGACAGGGTGGTGGCCGGGGAGACCCAGTACTTC.

J is TRBJ1-2 and V is TRBV7-9; D not certain. The length of the CDR3 is 14 residues. V was trimmed by 2 bases and J by 4 bases, leaving 11 bases between them. Germline V CDR1 and CDR2: SEHNR, FQNEAQ (reference sequence). This CDR3 reads CASSLPTVSYGYTF. The CDR3 region has the DNA TGTGCCAGCAGCTTACCCACAGTTTCCTATGGCTACACCTTC.

The chain joins TRBV21-1 to TRBJ1-2; TRBD1, the table's D call, was not compared with the DNA. TRBV21-1 is tagged as a pseudogene. The CDR3 contains 13 residues. This CDR3 is CASSKEGTYGYTF. The DNA for the CDR3 is TGTGCCAGCAGCAAAGAGGGGACCTATGGCTACACCTTC.

The gene calls are TRBV5-1 and TRBJ2-3, with D unresolved. Per the germline V gene, CDR1 is SGHRS and CDR2 is YFSETQ. Between the trimmed V and J ends, which lost 7 bases and 5 bases, there was a span of 11 bases. The CDR3 consists of 12 residues. DNA for the CDR3: TGCGCCAGCTACTTGGAGAAAGATACGCAGTATTTT. It is translated as CASYLEKDTQYF.

The gene calls are TRBV30 and TRBJ1-3; D is ambiguous. V lost 0 bases and J 0 bases, leaving 9 bases between the germline ends. CDR1 GTSNPN and CDR2 SVGIG come from the germline V gene (reference sequence). The CDR3 loop spans 15 amino acids. DNA for the CDR3: TGTGCCTGGAGTGTACGTGGGATCTCTGGAAACACCATATATTTT. It codes for CAWSVRGISGNTIYF. The full variable domain, completed using reference TRBV30 and TRBJ1-3, is SQTIHQWPATLVQPVGSPLSLECTVEGTSNPNLYWYRQAAGRGLQLLFYSVGIGQISSEVPQNLSASRPQDRQFILSSKKLLLSDSGFYLCAWSVRGISGNTIYFGEGSWLTVV.

At least ten counts were recorded for this clonotype. The chain has TRBV7-8 and TRBJ2-3, with 10 nucleotides matching TRBD2. Per the germline V gene, CDR1 is SGHVS and CDR2 is FQNEAQ. Unmatched junction bases numbered 11, after V lost 3 bases and J lost 2 bases. There are 18 residues in the CDR3. The CDR3 sequence is CASSLIVAGGTITDTQYF. The CDR3 nucleotides are TGTGCCAGCAGCTTGATAGTAGCGGGGGGTACTATCACAGATACGCAGTATTTT.

The chain joins TRBV5-6 to TRBJ2-1, with TRBD2 identical over 8 bases. This CDR3 region has 17 residues. Germline lookup yields CDR1 SGHDT and CDR2 YYEEEE. V trimming: 0 bases; J trimming: 3 bases; junction bases outside the gene matches: 8. The CDR3 nucleotides are TGTGCCAGCAGCTTGGGAGGGGGGCTAGCGGGCTACAATGAGCAGTTCTTC. It translates to CASSLGGGLAGYNEQFF.

This clonotype was seen ten or more times. The chain combines TRBV2 with TRBJ2-1; D unresolved. This CDR3 is 15 amino acids long. Germline CDR1 reads SNHLY; CDR2 reads FYNNEI. V was clipped by 6 bases and J by 0 bases, with 12 bases between them. CDR3 region: CASRGGFLSYNEQFF. The CDR3, as DNA: TGTGCCAGCAGGGGTGGGTTCCTCTCCTACAATGAGCAGTTCTTC.

This clonotype was seen a few times. The genes are TRBV7-9 and TRBJ2-2; 8 nucleotides align to TRBD2. The CDR3 covers 16 residues. The germline V gene encodes CDR1 SEHNR and CDR2 FQNEAQ (reference sequence). V was clipped by 4 bases and J by 2 bases; unmatched bases: 6. CDR3 sequence (DNA): TGTGCCAGCAGCTCCCTCAGCGGGAGCAACACCGGGGAGCTGTTTTTT. Residues: CASSSLSGSNTGELFF.

V usage is TRBV6-5 and J usage is TRBJ2-4, with TRBD1 as a possible D gene (6 bases). The CDR3 is made up of 14 amino acids. Trimming removed 2 bases from V and 8 bases from J, with 13 bases in between. Germline CDR1 reads MNHEY; CDR2 reads SVGAGI. CDR3 loop: CASSYAGDRDIQYF. The CDR3 coding sequence is TGTGCCAGCAGTTACGCAGGGGATAGGGACATTCAGTACTTC.

This clonotype has more than one count but fewer than ten. The rearrangement joins TRBV10-3 to TRBJ2-3; TRBD1 matches 7 bases. The junction had 7 bases not matched to a gene; V was cut back by 8 bases and J by 5 bases. The CDR3 totals 13 residues. CDR1 ENHRY and CDR2 SYGVKD come from the germline V gene. The CDR3: CAIGTGDLDTQYF. The CDR3 nucleotides are TGTGCCATCGGAACAGGGGATTTAGATACGCAGTATTTT.

The rearrangement uses TRBV14 and TRBJ2-6, with 7 bases aligning to TRBD1. Trimming cost V 3 bases and J 2 bases; bases outside gene matches: 4. The CDR3 totals 16 residues. Germline CDR1 and CDR2: SGHDN and FVKESK. The CDR3 spells CASSHPGTAGANVLTF. The DNA for the CDR3 is TGTGCCAGCAGCCACCCCGGGACAGCTGGGGCCAACGTCCTGACTTTC.

Many counts were recorded for this clonotype. V gene TRBV5-1 combines with J gene TRBJ2-3; TRBD2 matches 9 bases. Unmatched junction bases numbered 6, after V lost 4 bases and J lost 0 bases. The germline V gene has CDR1 SGHRS and CDR2 YFSETQ. The CDR3 is 16 amino acids. The CDR3 reads CASSLRLAASTDTQYF. The CDR3 nucleotides are TGCGCCAGCAGCCTCCGACTAGCGGCTAGCACAGATACGCAGTATTTT. Full variable domain (missing parts from reference TRBV5-1 and TRBJ2-3): KAGVTQTPRYLIKTRGQQVTLSCSPISGHRSVSWYQQTPGQGLQFLFEYFSETQRNKGNFPGRFSGRQFSNSRSEMNVSTLELGDSALYLCASSLRLAASTDTQYFGPGTRLTVL.

This clonotype was detected only a few times. The rearrangement uses TRBV25-1 and TRBJ2-7; possible D gene TRBD2, 5 bases. V was shortened by 4 bases and J by 7 bases, with 8 bases between the two germline ends. The CDR3 has 11 residues. CDR1 and CDR2 from the germline V gene are MGHDK and SYGVNS. The CDR3 region is CASSAGGEQYV. The CDR3 nucleotides are TGTGCCAGCAGTGCGGGCGGGGAGCAGTACGTC.

This clonotype was observed a few times. The rearrangement joins TRBV9 to TRBJ1-2; possibly TRBD1 for D (5 bases). CDR1 is SGDLS, CDR2 YYNGEE, per germline. This CDR3 spans 15 amino acids. Trimming took off 0 bases at V and 2 bases at J, with 11 bases between the two ends. CDR3 coding DNA: TGTGCCAGCAGCGTAGATGCAGGGAAGAACTATGGCTACACCTTC. Its translation is CASSVDAGKNYGYTF.

This clonotype was seen ten or more times. V and J are TRBV19 and TRBJ2-2, with D tentatively TRBD1 or TRBD2 (5 bases each). The CDR3 runs 14 residues. The V end lost 5 bases, the J end lost 4 bases, and 11 bases lay between the germline ends. The germline V gene has CDR1 LNHDA and CDR2 SQIVND (reference sequence). The CDR3 sequence: CASSPGPTTGELFF. In DNA form, the CDR3 reads TGTGCCAGTAGTCCGGGACCCACCACCGGGGAGCTGTTTTTT.

This clonotype showed up just a few times. The gene calls are TRBV28 and TRBJ1-1, with D maybe TRBD1 (5 bases). V lost 4 bases and J 8 bases, leaving 11 bases between the germline ends. Germline CDR1 reads MDHEN; CDR2 reads SYDVKM. The CDR3 contains 12 residues. This CDR3 reads CASSSRGLEAFF. The CDR3 DNA follows: TGTGCCAGCAGTTCACGGGGCTTGGAAGCTTTCTTT.

In this sample, this clonotype turned up a few times. V and J are TRBV10-3 and TRBJ2-3; tentatively, D is TRBD1 (6 bases). CDR3 length equals 13 residues. V was clipped by 4 bases and J by 2 bases, with 7 bases between them. Germline V lookup: CDR1 ENHRY, CDR2 SYGVKD. CDR3 amino acids: CAISGQDTDTQYF. As DNA, the CDR3 is TGTGCCATCAGTGGACAGGACACAGATACGCAGTATTTT.

This chain uses TRBV29-1 with TRBJ2-3; D may be TRBD1 or TRBD2 (5 bases each). The V and J ends lost 0 bases and 2 bases respectively, with 15 bases between them. Germline CDR1 reads SQVTM; CDR2 reads ANQGSEA. The CDR3 is made up of 16 amino acids. This chain's CDR3 is CSVEDQGRGHTDTQYF. As DNA, the CDR3 is TGCAGCGTTGAAGACCAGGGTAGAGGGCACACAGATACGCAGTATTTT.

This clonotype was recorded at least ten times. This chain joins TRBV20-1 and TRBJ1-2, with D perhaps TRBD1 (5 bases). The germline V and J ends were trimmed by 6 bases and 0 bases, with 14 bases remaining between them. This CDR3 is built from 14 residues. CDR1 is DFQATT, CDR2 SNEGSKA, per germline (reference sequence). The CDR3 DNA reads as TGCAGTGCGCCGGAGGGGATTACTAACTATGGCTACACCTTC. As protein: CSAPEGITNYGYTF.

This clonotype was detected only a few times. This chain links TRBV12-3 or TRBV12-4 with TRBJ2-5; D is uncertain. V was trimmed by 6 bases and J by 1 base, leaving 15 bases between them. The CDR3 extends over 15 amino acids. This CDR3 is CASSISLGSQETQYF. In nucleotides, the CDR3 is TGTGCCAGCAGCATCTCGTTGGGATCCCAAGAGACCCAGTACTTC.

This clonotype has just a few counts. J is TRBJ2-7 and V is TRBV5-1; no clear D gene. The V and J ends lost 4 bases and 1 base respectively, with 9 bases between them. CDR1 and CDR2 from the germline V gene are SGHRS and YFSETQ. The CDR3 has 13 amino acids. In DNA form, the CDR3 reads TGCGCCAGCAGCGGTCCGAATTCCTACGAGCAGTACTTC. Encoded protein: CASSGPNSYEQYF. The whole variable domain, remainder taken from reference TRBV5-1 and TRBJ2-7, is KAGVTQTPRYLIKTRGQQVTLSCSPISGHRSVSWYQQTPGQGLQFLFEYFSETQRNKGNFPGRFSGRQFSNSRSEMNVSTLELGDSALYLCASSGPNSYEQYFGPGTRLTVT.

This clonotype was found a few times. This rearrangement joins TRBV15 to TRBJ1-6; TRBD1 aligns across 7 bases. Germline V gene lookup returns CDR1 LNHNV and CDR2 YYDKDF (reference sequence). V was clipped by 3 bases and J by 14 bases; unmatched bases: 19. The CDR3 is made up of 17 amino acids. The CDR3 loop reads CATSSATLRDSPDTLHF. DNA of the CDR3: TGTGCCACCAGCAGTGCAACACTCCGGGACAGTCCCGACACCCTCCACTTT.

The table lists this clonotype with a few counts. This chain uses TRBV7-8 with TRBJ2-7, with D perhaps assigned TRBD1 or TRBD2 (5 bases each). Germline CDR1 and CDR2: SGHVS and FQNEAQ. The CDR3 loop spans 16 amino acids. Trimming took off 3 bases at V and 4 bases at J, with 19 bases between the two ends. This chain's CDR3 is CASSFTRESGRYEQYF. In DNA, the CDR3 is TGTGCCAGCAGCTTTACCAGGGAGAGTGGTCGGTACGAGCAGTACTTC.